A single TCR beta chain is shown here with its context. The antigen is unknown. Unrecorded immune exposure was likely among donors, who were nominally healthy when sampled. The data originate from a study of cytomegalovirus exposure and HLA in healthy donors. Broader study findings: Accurate prediction of most subjects' HLA-A and HLA-B alleles from TCR beta sequences was reported.

PCR amplification relied on 60 Vbeta primers (plus 13 Jbeta primers). Sequencing was performed with immunoSEQ multiplex PCR; in TCRdb, only in-frame clones are kept and a portion is missing. The sample holds about 200,000 clones, less than 90% seen once. V was pared by 6 bases and J by 7 bases, with 15 bases between. The CDR3 has 13 amino acids. Per the germline V gene, CDR1 is SEHNR and CDR2 is FQNEAQ (reference sequence). The sequencing input was PBMCs. This sequence was found in a woman in her twenties or thirties in good health and CMV-seronegative. V is TRBV7-9 and J is TRBJ1-1, with D possibly being TRBD1 (5 bases). CDR3: CASSSRGGSEAFF. CDR3 nucleotides: TGTGCCAGCAGTTCCCGGGGGGGTAGTGAAGCTTTCTTT.